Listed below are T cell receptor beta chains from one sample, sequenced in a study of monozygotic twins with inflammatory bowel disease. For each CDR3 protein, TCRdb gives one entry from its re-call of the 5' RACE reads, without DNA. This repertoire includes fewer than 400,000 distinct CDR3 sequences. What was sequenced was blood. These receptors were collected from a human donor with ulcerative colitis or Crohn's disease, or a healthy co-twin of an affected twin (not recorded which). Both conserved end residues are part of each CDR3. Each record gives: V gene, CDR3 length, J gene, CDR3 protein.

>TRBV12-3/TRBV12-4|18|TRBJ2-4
CASSLFGRLEGGGNIQYF
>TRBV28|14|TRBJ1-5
CASIRWGPSGPQHF
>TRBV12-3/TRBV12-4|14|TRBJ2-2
CASTRTGATGELFF
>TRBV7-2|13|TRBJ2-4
CASSSPFGNIQYF
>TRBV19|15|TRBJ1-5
CASQGGGVSNQPQHF
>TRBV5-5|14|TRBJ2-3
CASSPLGWTDTQYF
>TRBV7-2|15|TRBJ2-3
CASSLVGLDSDTQYF
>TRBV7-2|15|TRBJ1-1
CASSLEGRRRTEAFF
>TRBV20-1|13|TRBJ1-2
CSARGDREYGYTF
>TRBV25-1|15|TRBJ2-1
CASQRQGIGYNEQFF
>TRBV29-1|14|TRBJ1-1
CSVGSSLTNTEAFF
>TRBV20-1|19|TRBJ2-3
CSASPRPGLAGGRPDTQYF
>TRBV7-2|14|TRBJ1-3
CAIRLGFKGNTIYF
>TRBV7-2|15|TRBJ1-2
CASSLSVTGIDGYTF
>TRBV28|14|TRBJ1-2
CASSLYAEFYGYTF
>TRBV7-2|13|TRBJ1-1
CASSFRINTEAFF
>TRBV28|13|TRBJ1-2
CASTKEAARGYTF
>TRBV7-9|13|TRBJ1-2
CASSEGWADGYTF
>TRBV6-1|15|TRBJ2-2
CASTAGQSGSGELFF
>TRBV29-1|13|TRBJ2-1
CSVVRDLANEQFF
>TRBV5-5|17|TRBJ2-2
CASSLWWLRQSTGELFF
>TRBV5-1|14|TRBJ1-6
CASSLVGDPSPLHF
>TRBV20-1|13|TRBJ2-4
CSARETGKNIQYF
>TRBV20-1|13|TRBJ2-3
CSARARGLDTQYF
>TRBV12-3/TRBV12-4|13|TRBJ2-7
CASGRLTSYEQYF
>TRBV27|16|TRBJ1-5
CASSLYGGRGDQPQHF
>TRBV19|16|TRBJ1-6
CASSTGQSSYNSPLHF
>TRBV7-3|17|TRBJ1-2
CASSRGRDRGPIYGYTF
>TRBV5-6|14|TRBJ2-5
CASSLSASLETQYF
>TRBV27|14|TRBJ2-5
CASSLRQFVETQYF
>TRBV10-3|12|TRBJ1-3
CATEGTGNTIYF
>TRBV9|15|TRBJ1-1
CASSVVQGHGTEAFF